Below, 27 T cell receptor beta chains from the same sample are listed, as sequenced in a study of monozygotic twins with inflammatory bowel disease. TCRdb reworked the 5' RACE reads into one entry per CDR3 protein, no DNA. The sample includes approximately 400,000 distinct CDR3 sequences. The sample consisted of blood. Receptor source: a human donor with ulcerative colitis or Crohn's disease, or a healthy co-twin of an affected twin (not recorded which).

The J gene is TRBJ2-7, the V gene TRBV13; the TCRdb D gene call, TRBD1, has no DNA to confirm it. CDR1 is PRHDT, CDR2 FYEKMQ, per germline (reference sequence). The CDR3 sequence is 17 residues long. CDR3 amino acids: CASSRYRQVVKSYEQYF.

The CDR3 protein is CASSTGTGEGYTF. The chain uses TRBV9 and TRBJ1-2; TCRdb picks TRBD1, but there is no DNA to check that call. The germline CDR1 and CDR2 sequences are SGDLS and YYNGEE. This CDR3 is 13 amino acids long. The full variable domain, completed using reference TRBV9 and TRBJ1-2, is DSGVTQTPKHLITATGQRVTLRCSPRSGDLSVYWYQQSLDQGLQFLIQYYNGEERAKGNILERFSAQQFPDLHSELNLSSLELGDSALYFCASSTGTGEGYTFGSGTRLTVV.

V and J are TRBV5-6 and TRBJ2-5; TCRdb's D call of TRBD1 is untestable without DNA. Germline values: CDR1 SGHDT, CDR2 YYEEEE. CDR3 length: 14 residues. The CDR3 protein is CASSTGVYQETQYF.

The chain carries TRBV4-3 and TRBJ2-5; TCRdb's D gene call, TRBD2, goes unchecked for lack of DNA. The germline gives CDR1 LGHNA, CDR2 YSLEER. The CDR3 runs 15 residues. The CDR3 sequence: CASSQGTSARETQYF.

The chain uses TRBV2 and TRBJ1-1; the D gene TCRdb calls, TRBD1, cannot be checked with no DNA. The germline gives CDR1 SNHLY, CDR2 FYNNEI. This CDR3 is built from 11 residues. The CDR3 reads CASTGKGEAFF.

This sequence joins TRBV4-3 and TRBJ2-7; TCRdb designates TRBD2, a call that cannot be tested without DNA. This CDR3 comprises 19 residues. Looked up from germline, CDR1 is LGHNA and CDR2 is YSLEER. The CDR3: CASSQDRGQAGLDVYEQYF.

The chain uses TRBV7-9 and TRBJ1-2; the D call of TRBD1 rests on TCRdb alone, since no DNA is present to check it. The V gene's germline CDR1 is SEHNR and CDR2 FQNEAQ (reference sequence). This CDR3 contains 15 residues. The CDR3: CASTAGTGENGGYTF.

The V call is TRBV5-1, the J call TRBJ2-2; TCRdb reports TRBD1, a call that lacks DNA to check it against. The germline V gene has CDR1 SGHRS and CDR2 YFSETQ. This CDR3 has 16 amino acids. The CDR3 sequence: CASSLVTGLNTGELFF.

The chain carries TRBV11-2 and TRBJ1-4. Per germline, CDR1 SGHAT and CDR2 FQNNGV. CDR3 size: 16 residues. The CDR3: CASSLDLPATNEKLFF.

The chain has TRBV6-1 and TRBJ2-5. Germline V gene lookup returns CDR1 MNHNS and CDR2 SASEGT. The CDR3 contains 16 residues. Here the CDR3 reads CASSEARVIGLETQYF.

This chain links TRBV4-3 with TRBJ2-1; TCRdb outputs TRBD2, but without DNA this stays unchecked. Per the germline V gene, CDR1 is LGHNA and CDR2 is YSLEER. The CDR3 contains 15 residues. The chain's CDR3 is CASSQEGPGPNEQFF.

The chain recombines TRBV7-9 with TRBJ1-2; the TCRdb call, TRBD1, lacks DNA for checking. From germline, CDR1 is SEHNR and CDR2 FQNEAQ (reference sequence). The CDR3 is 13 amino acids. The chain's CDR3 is CASSLIQVSGYTF.

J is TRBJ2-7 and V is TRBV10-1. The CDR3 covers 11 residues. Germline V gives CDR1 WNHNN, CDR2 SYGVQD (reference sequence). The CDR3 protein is CASTAFCEQYF.

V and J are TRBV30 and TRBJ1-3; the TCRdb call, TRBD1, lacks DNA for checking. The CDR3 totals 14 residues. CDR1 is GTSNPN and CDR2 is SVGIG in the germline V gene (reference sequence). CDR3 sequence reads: CAWTITGAGNTIYF.

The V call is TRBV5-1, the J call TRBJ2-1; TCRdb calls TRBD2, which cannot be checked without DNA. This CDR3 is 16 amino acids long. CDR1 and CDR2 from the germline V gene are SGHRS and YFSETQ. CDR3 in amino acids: CASSLFGQGTNNEQFF.

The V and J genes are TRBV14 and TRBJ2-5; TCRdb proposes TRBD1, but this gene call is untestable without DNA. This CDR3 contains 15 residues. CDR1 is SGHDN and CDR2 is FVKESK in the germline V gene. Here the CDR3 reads CASSQLRGEEETQYF.

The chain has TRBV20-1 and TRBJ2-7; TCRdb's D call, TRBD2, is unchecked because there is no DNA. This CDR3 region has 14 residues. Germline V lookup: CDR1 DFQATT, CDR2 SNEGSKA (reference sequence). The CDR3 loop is CSATSPRASYEQYF.

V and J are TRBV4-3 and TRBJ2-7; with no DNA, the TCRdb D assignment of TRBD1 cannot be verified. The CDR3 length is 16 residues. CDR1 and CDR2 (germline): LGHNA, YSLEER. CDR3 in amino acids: CASSQDGTGGLYEQYF.

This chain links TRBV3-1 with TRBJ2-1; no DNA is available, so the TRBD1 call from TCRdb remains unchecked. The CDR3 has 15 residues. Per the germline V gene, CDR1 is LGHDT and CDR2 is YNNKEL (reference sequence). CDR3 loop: CASRDTQRGHNEQFF.

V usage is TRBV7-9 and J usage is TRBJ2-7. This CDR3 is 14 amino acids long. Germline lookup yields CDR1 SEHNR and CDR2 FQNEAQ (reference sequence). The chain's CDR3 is CASSLAASSYEQYF.

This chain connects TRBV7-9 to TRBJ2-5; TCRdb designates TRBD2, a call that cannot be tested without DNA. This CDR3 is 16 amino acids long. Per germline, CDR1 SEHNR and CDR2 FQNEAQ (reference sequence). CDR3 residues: CASSYRLAGVIETQYF.

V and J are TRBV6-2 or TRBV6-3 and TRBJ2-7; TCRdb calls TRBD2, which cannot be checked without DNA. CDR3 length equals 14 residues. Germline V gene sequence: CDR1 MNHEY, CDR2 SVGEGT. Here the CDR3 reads CASSPGLLSYEQYF.

CDR3 region: CASSPGWDQPQHF. This chain uses TRBV12-3 or TRBV12-4 with TRBJ1-5; checking the TCRdb D call of TRBD1 is not possible without DNA. The CDR3 totals 13 residues.

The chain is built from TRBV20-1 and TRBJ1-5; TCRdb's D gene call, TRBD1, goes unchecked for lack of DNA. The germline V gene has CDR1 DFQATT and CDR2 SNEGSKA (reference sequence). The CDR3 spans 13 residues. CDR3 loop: CSARETGDQPQHF.

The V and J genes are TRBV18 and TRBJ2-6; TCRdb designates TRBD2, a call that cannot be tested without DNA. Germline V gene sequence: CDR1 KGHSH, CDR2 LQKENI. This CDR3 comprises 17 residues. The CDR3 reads CASSPVAGGSGANVLTF.

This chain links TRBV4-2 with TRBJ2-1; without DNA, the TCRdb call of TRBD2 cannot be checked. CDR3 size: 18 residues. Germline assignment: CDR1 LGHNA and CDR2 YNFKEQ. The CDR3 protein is CASSQSLIPGKTYNEQFF.

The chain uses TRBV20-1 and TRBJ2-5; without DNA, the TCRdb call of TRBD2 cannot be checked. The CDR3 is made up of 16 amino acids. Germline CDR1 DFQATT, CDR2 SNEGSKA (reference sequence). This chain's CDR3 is CSARGVAGGNQETQYF.